The table lists the clone carrying this T cell receptor (beta chain) with a few counts. What it binds is not known. The sample originates from a study of cytomegalovirus exposure and HLA in healthy donors. The CDR3 consists of 14 residues. Looked up from germline, CDR1 is SGHAT and CDR2 is FQNNGV. V shed 5 bases and J shed 2 bases, with 12 bases lying between them. PCR used 60 Vbeta primers and 13 Jbeta primers. Data came from immunoSEQ multiplex PCR; TCRdb stores just in-frame clones and leaves some out. The repertoire holds 150,000 to 200,000 clones, with around 80% as singletons. General study findings and limits: An analysis done earlier found most TCR beta V segments productive about 90% or about 30% of the time.

The chain carries TRBV11-2 and TRBJ1-2; tentatively, D is TRBD1 (6 bases). Input material: PBMCs. The sequence derives from a woman aged 18-35 years in good health and CMV-seronegative. The DNA for the CDR3 is TGTGCCAGCAGCCCCCTGGACAGCAACTATGGCTACACCTTC. Protein product: CASSPLDSNYGYTF.